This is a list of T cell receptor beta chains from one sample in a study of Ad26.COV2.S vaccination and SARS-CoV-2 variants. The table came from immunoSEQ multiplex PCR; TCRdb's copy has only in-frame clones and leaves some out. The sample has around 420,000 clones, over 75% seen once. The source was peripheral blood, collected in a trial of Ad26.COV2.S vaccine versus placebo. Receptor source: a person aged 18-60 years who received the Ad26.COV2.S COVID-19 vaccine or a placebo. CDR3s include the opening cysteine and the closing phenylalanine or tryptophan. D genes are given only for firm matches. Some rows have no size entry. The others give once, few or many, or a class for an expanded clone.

CASSLGTGGYETQYF	TGTGCCAGCAGTTTAGGGACAGGGGGCTATGAGACCCAGTACTTC	.	TRBV27	TRBJ2-5	TRBD1	15
CASSLQVGSEAFF	TGCGCCAGCAGCTTACAGGTGGGCTCTGAAGCTTTCTTT	.	TRBV5-1	TRBJ1-1	.	13
CASHPTAGNSYEQYF	TGCGCCAGCCACCCAACGGCGGGAAATTCCTACGAGCAGTACTTC	.	TRBV5-1	TRBJ2-7	.	15
CATSRVRAGVDEQYF	TGTGCCACCAGCAGAGTCAGGGCTGGTGTTGACGAGCAGTACTTC	.	TRBV15	TRBJ2-7	.	15
CASYRAGRDTGELFF	TGTGCCAGCTATCGAGCGGGCAGGGACACCGGGGAGCTGTTTTTT	.	TRBV28	TRBJ2-2	.	15
CAWSRLAKNIQYF	TGTGCCTGGAGCCGTTTAGCCAAAAACATTCAGTACTTC	.	TRBV30	TRBJ2-4	.	13
CASSSPLRGSNEQYF	TGTGCCAGCAGCTCCCCCTTGAGGGGAAGCAACGAGCAGTACTTC	.	TRBV5-6	TRBJ2-7	.	15
CAWTGSNTEAFF	TGTGCCTGGACAGGATCGAACACTGAAGCTTTCTTT	.	TRBV30	TRBJ1-1	.	12
CASSLNRGLGNEQFF	TGTGCCAGCAGCCTTAACAGGGGGCTAGGAAATGAGCAGTTCTTC	.	TRBV11-3	TRBJ2-1	TRBD1	15
CASGLAGTYEQYF	TGTGCCAGCGGATTAGCGGGGACCTACGAGCAGTACTTC	once	TRBV6-5	TRBJ2-7	TRBD2	13